These 29 T cell receptor beta chains were sequenced from one sample in a study of CD8 T cells in Susac syndrome. RNA was extracted with the RNeasy kit, and a quantity of roughly 0.5 to 1 ug was reverse transcribed using random hexamers. MiXCR was run by TCRdb on the immunoSEQ multiplex PCR reads, yielding one entry per CDR3 protein. The table lists under 20,000 distinct CDR3 sequences, approximately 95% of them singletons. Sequenced sample: CD8+ T cells from PBMCs. These receptors were obtained from a human donor in good health.

V usage is TRBV28 and J usage is TRBJ2-7; the D gene is possibly TRBD2 (5 bases). V shed 4 bases and J shed 0 bases, with 19 bases lying between them. Germline V CDR1 and CDR2: MDHEN, SYDVKM. This CDR3 has 17 residues. DNA for the CDR3: TGTGCCAGCAGTTCCTCTAGGGCGGGCTTAAGCTCCTACGAGCAGTACTTC. Translated: CASSSSRAGLSSYEQYF.

The chain uses TRBV19 and TRBJ2-1, with unresolved D. V lost 3 bases and J 0 bases, leaving 9 bases between the germline ends. The germline V gene has CDR1 LNHDA and CDR2 SQIVND (reference sequence). This CDR3 is built from 15 residues. In DNA form, the CDR3 reads TGTGCCAGTAGTATCGACGCCAGCTCCTACAATGAGCAGTTCTTC. This translates into CASSIDASSYNEQFF.

The J gene is TRBJ2-3, the V gene TRBV4-3; D is unresolved. The germline V and J ends were trimmed by 1 base and 4 bases, with 15 bases remaining between them. Germline CDR1 is LGHNA and CDR2 is YSLEER. The CDR3 contains 16 residues. The CDR3 is CASSQAQHYSADTQYF. The CDR3 region has the DNA TGCGCCAGCAGCCAAGCCCAACATTATTCGGCAGATACGCAGTATTTT.

The chain is built from TRBV11-1 and TRBJ2-1; perhaps TRBD2 as D (6 bases). The V and J ends lost 1 base and 3 bases respectively, with 25 bases between them. Looked up from germline, CDR1 is SGHAT and CDR2 is FQDESV (reference sequence). This CDR3 contains 20 residues. The DNA for the CDR3 is TGTGCCAGCAGCTTAGTACGGGAGACGTCGTGGGGGGACTTCTACAATGAGCAGTTCTTC. It yields the protein CASSLVRETSWGDFYNEQFF.

The chain is built from TRBV6-2 or TRBV6-3 and TRBJ2-1, with TRBD2 matching 11 bases. The V gene's germline CDR1 is MNHEY and CDR2 SVGEGT. The CDR3 runs to 16 residues. Trimming at V came to 6 bases and at J to 7 bases, leaving 11 bases not matched to a gene. Here the CDR3 DNA reads TGTGCCAGCAGACCCATTAGCGGGAGGGCCGAAAATGAGCAGTTCTTC. It translates to CASRPISGRAENEQFF.

The J gene is TRBJ1-4, the V gene TRBV27; D not certain. V lost 0 bases and J lost 3, with 8 bases in between. Germline-derived CDR1 and CDR2 are MNHEY and SMNVEV (reference sequence). The CDR3 has 15 amino acids. The CDR3 DNA sequence: TGTGCCAGCAGTTTATCAGGGTCCCCTAATGAAAAACTGTTTTTT. Its translation: CASSLSGSPNEKLFF.

This chain links TRBV6-1 with TRBJ1-2; D is unclear. The V end was cut by 2 bases, the J end by 4 bases, with 8 bases between. The length of the CDR3 is 13 residues. The germline V gene has CDR1 MNHNS and CDR2 SASEGT. The CDR3 spells CASSETGGYGYTF. CDR3 nucleotides: TGTGCCAGCAGTGAAACGGGCGGCTATGGCTACACCTTC.

This rearrangement joins TRBV10-3 to TRBJ1-5; tentative D call: TRBD1 (6 bases). Germline CDR1 is ENHRY and CDR2 is SYGVKD. The CDR3 runs 14 residues. The V and J ends lost 6 bases and 4 bases respectively, with 13 bases between them. The DNA of the CDR3 is TGTGCCATCAGCCTCACAGGGAGTAATCAGCCCCAGCATTTT. Amino acid sequence: CAISLTGSNQPQHF.

The CDR3 protein is CASSPKHGTSSSYNEQFF. As DNA, the CDR3 is TGTGCCAGCAGCCCCAAACACGGGACTAGCTCAAGCTACAATGAGCAGTTCTTC. J is TRBJ2-1 and V is TRBV7-9; 9 bases agree with TRBD2. This CDR3 has 18 amino acids. V gave up 5 bases and J gave up 3 bases; unmatched junction bases: 14. CDR1 SEHNR and CDR2 FQNEAQ come from the germline V gene (reference sequence). The full variable domain, completed using reference TRBV7-9 and TRBJ2-1, is DTGVSQNPRHKITKRGQNVTFRCDPISEHNRLYWYRQTLGQGPEFLTYFQNEAQLEKSRLLSDRFSAERPKGSFSTLEIQRTEQGDSAMYLCASSPKHGTSSSYNEQFFGPGTRLTVL.

This rearrangement joins TRBV13 to TRBJ2-2, with TRBD2 matching over 11 bases. The J segment lost 3 bases and the V segment lost 5 bases, leaving 8 bases of the junction unmatched. The CDR3 runs 17 residues. From germline, CDR1 is PRHDT and CDR2 FYEKMQ (reference sequence). CDR3 in amino acids: CASSRQGTSGYTGELFF. CDR3 DNA: TGTGCCAGCAGCCGTCAAGGGACTAGCGGATACACCGGGGAGCTGTTTTTT. Based on the CDR3 plus reference TRBV13 and TRBJ2-2, the full variable domain is AAGVIQSPRHLIKEKRETATLKCYPIPRHDTVYWYQQGPGQDPQFLISFYEKMQSDKGSIPDRFSAQQFSDYHSELNMSSLELGDSALYFCASSRQGTSGYTGELFFGEGSRLTVL.

J is TRBJ2-7 and V is TRBV3-1, with D tentatively TRBD2 (5 bases). V was shortened by 0 bases and J by 3 bases, with 12 bases between the two germline ends. Germline CDR1 is LGHDT and CDR2 is YNNKEL (reference sequence). CDR3 size: 15 residues. The chain's CDR3 is CASSQDWSGIYEQYF. The DNA for the CDR3 is TGTGCCAGCAGCCAAGATTGGTCGGGAATCTACGAGCAGTACTTC.

The chain employs TRBV7-6 and TRBJ1-1; the D gene is possibly TRBD1 (5 bases). Germline lookup yields CDR1 SGHVS and CDR2 FNYEAQ. This CDR3 has 14 amino acids. Trimming took 3 bases from V and 4 from J, leaving 12 bases between them. DNA of the CDR3: TGTGCCAGCAGCTTCAGCCGGGGGAGCACTGAAGCTTTCTTT. Translated, it gives CASSFSRGSTEAFF.

The chain employs TRBV20-1 and TRBJ1-5; TRBD1 matches 7 bases. The CDR3 extends over 18 amino acids. Unmatched junction bases numbered 13, after V lost 1 base and J lost 1 base. Germline CDR1 reads DFQATT; CDR2 reads SNEGSKA (reference sequence). The CDR3 DNA reads TGCAGTGCTAGAGGGCTACTTAACAGGGGAAAAAGCAATCAGCCCCAGCATTTT. Translation gives CSARGLLNRGKSNQPQHF.

The V and J genes are TRBV6-5 and TRBJ2-2, with D hard to call. With 7 bases removed from V and 4 bases from J, the gap between germline ends came to 7 bases. Germline V gene sequence: CDR1 MNHEY, CDR2 SVGAGI. This CDR3 has 12 residues. The CDR3 sequence is CASMDGTGELFF. In DNA form, the CDR3 reads TGTGCCAGCATGGACGGCACCGGGGAGCTGTTTTTT.

The chain couples TRBV29-1 to TRBJ1-3; 7 bases fit TRBD1. The junction had 10 bases not matched to a gene; V was cut back by 5 bases and J by 3 bases. Germline assignment: CDR1 SQVTM and CDR2 ANQGSEA. The CDR3 covers 15 residues. The CDR3 DNA follows: TGCAGCGTTCTTCGCACAGGGGCGCTTGGAAACACCATATATTTT. It specifies CSVLRTGALGNTIYF.

Here the CDR3 reads CASSLTPAAVEREGQTRPYNEQFF. CDR3 bases: TGTGCCAGCAGCTTAACCCCCGCCGCGGTGGAGCGGGAGGGCCAGACCCGACCCTACAATGAGCAGTTCTTC. The chain combines TRBV7-3 with TRBJ2-1; 10 bases are shared with TRBD2. This CDR3 is 24 amino acids long. In germline, CDR1 is SGHTA, CDR2 FQGTGA. The V segment lost 0 bases and the J segment 2 bases; nucleotides outside the gene matches: 25.

The chain carries TRBV5-1 and TRBJ1-1, with TRBD1 as a possible D gene (6 bases). Germline CDR1 SGHRS, CDR2 YFSETQ. The CDR3 covers 16 residues. The V end was cut by 2 bases, the J end by 7 bases, with 21 bases between. CDR3 nucleotide sequence: TGCGCCAGCAGCTTTGACCAGGACAGCGAGGAAAATGAAGCTTTCTTT. Amino acid sequence: CASSFDQDSEENEAFF. Full variable domain (missing parts from reference TRBV5-1 and TRBJ1-1): KAGVTQTPRYLIKTRGQQVTLSCSPISGHRSVSWYQQTPGQGLQFLFEYFSETQRNKGNFPGRFSGRQFSNSRSEMNVSTLELGDSALYLCASSFDQDSEENEAFFGQGTRLTVV.

V and J are TRBV19 and TRBJ2-3, with a weak D call TRBD1 (6 bases). The CDR3 extends over 14 amino acids. The germline V gene has CDR1 LNHDA and CDR2 SQIVND (reference sequence). Trimming stripped 3 bases from V and 3 bases from J, with 10 bases between. CDR3 sequence: CASSMDSPTDTQYF. DNA for the CDR3: TGTGCCAGTAGTATGGACAGTCCTACAGATACGCAGTATTTT.

The rearrangement uses TRBV3-1 and TRBJ2-1, with 7 bases that match TRBD2. With V trimmed by 6 bases and J by 5 bases, 4 bases remained unmatched. The CDR3 is 13 amino acids. Germline V gene data show CDR1 as LGHDT and CDR2 as YNNKEL (reference sequence). The CDR3 protein is CASSGLVNNEQFF. The CDR3 region has the DNA TGTGCCAGCAGTGGACTAGTTAACAATGAGCAGTTCTTC.

The CDR3 region is CASSLEYGSSEKLFF. CDR3 nucleotides: TGTGCCAGCAGCCTCGAGTATGGAAGCTCTGAAAAACTGTTTTTT. The rearrangement uses TRBV6-2 or TRBV6-3 and TRBJ1-4; the D is unclear. V lost 6 bases to trimming and J lost 7 bases, with 18 bases between them. CDR1 and CDR2 from the germline V gene are MNHEY and SVGEGT. The CDR3 totals 15 residues.

V gene TRBV7-6 combines with J gene TRBJ2-1, with a weak D call TRBD1 (5 bases). The germline gives CDR1 SGHVS, CDR2 FNYEAQ. This CDR3 region has 13 residues. V lost 3 bases to trimming and J lost 5 bases, with 8 bases between them. The CDR3 loop reads CASSLRQNNEQFF. CDR3 coding DNA: TGTGCCAGCAGCTTGCGACAGAACAATGAGCAGTTCTTC.

The rearrangement links TRBV28 to TRBJ2-1; TRBD1 aligns across 8 bases. CDR3 length: 15 amino acids. Germline V gene data show CDR1 as MDHEN and CDR2 as SYDVKM. Trimming took 7 bases from V and 5 from J; bases not matched to a gene: 10. This CDR3 reads CASTYVTGVNNEQFF. The CDR3 region has the DNA TGTGCCAGCACCTACGTGACAGGGGTGAACAATGAGCAGTTCTTC.

This clonotype was seen a single time. The V call is TRBV4-3, the J call TRBJ2-1; D not certain. The germline CDR1 and CDR2 sequences are LGHNA and YSLEER. This CDR3 comprises 16 residues. V was trimmed by 1 base and J by 5 bases, leaving 15 bases between them. CDR3 DNA sequence: TGCGCCAGCAGCCAAGTGGTGGCAGGAGAAGACAATGAGCAGTTCTTC. This codes for CASSQVVAGEDNEQFF.

CDR3 sequence: CSVAMTGREGYNTGELFF. DNA for the CDR3: TGCAGCGTGGCCATGACAGGGCGGGAGGGATATAACACCGGGGAGCTGTTTTTT. This chain uses TRBV29-1 with TRBJ2-2, with TRBD2 identical over 9 bases. The CDR3 covers 18 residues. Germline CDR1 SQVTM, CDR2 ANQGSEA. V lost 6 bases to trimming and J lost 2 bases; unmatched junction nucleotides: 16.

The gene calls are TRBV12-3 or TRBV12-4 and TRBJ2-5; 7 nucleotides agree with TRBD1. This CDR3 has 14 amino acids. The J segment lost 4 bases and the V segment lost 3 bases, leaving 5 bases of the junction unmatched. In DNA, the CDR3 is TGTGCCAGCAGTTTTATGGCAGGGGGAGAGACCCAGTACTTC. It codes for CASSFMAGGETQYF.

This chain connects TRBV7-7 to TRBJ2-7, with D tentatively TRBD1 or TRBD2 (5 bases each). The CDR3 loop spans 13 amino acids. The germline V gene encodes CDR1 SSHAT and CDR2 FNYEAQ (reference sequence). Trimming took 4 bases from V and 3 from J, leaving 10 bases between them. Written as DNA, the CDR3 is TGTGCCAGCAGCTCGGGACCCCTCTACGAGCAGTACTTC. This translates into CASSSGPLYEQYF. The variable domain in full, completed from reference TRBV7-7 and TRBJ2-7, reads GAGVSQSPRYKVTKRGQDVTLRCDPISSHATLYWYQQALGQGPEFLTYFNYEAQPDKSGLPSDRFSAERPEGSISTLTIQRTEQRDSAMYRCASSSGPLYEQYFGPGTRLTVT.

The rearrangement links TRBV13 to TRBJ2-2, with TRBD1 as a possible D gene (5 bases). Trimming stripped 3 bases from V and 4 bases from J, with 9 bases between. Germline CDR1 reads PRHDT; CDR2 reads FYEKMQ (reference sequence). This CDR3 comprises 14 residues. The CDR3 is CASSFTTATGELFF. CDR3 nucleotides: TGTGCCAGCAGCTTCACGACAGCCACCGGGGAGCTGTTTTTT.

The chain uses TRBV7-9 and TRBJ2-1; the match to TRBD2 covers 11 bases. V lost 3 bases and J lost 3; bases outside the gene matches: 7. Germline V CDR1 and CDR2: SEHNR, FQNEAQ (reference sequence). The CDR3 loop spans 17 amino acids. The CDR3 DNA follows: TGTGCCAGCAGCTTCACTAGCGGGAGAGTACGCTACAATGAGCAGTTCTTC. Amino acids: CASSFTSGRVRYNEQFF.

The genes are TRBV7-3 and TRBJ2-2; 8 bases are shared with TRBD2. With 1 base clipped from V and 5 bases from J, the junction kept 6 bases outside the gene matches. Germline CDR1 reads SGHTA; CDR2 reads FQGTGA. The CDR3 has 16 amino acids. CDR3 region: CASSLIGTSKTGELFF. DNA for the CDR3: TGTGCCAGCAGCTTAATTGGGACTAGTAAAACCGGGGAGCTGTTTTTT. Variable domain in full (rest from reference TRBV7-3 and TRBJ2-2): GAGVSQTPSNKVTEKGKYVELRCDPISGHTALYWYRQSLGQGPEFLIYFQGTGAADDSGLPNDRFFAVRPEGSVSTLKIQRTERGDSAVYLCASSLIGTSKTGELFFGEGSRLTVL.